These 10 T cell receptor beta chains share one sample of origin, sequenced in a study of CD8+ T cells in alopecia areata. Extraction and reverse transcription of RNA yielded cDNA as the sequencing template. This table comes from immunoSEQ multiplex PCR, and its TCRdb copy is limited to in-frame clones, with some not included. The table includes 95,000 to 150,000 clones, 47% detected once. Input material: NKG2D-low CD8+ T cells sorted from blood. Source of these receptors: a human donor with alopecia areata.

Only a few counts were recorded for this clone. The chain links TRBV29-1 to TRBJ1-1, with 8 bases that match TRBD1. The ends lost 1 base at V and 5 bases at J; junction bases unmatched: 6. This CDR3 is 14 amino acids long. Germline values: CDR1 SQVTM, CDR2 ANQGSEA. For the CDR3, the DNA is TGCAGCGTTGAAGGCTCAGGGGGCTGGACTGAAGCTTTCTTT. Translating it yields CSVEGSGGWTEAFF.

The CDR3 reads CASRWAVTGELFF. The CDR3 region has the DNA TGCGCCAGCAGGTGGGCGGTCACCGGGGAGCTGTTTTTT. The chain uses TRBV4-1 and TRBJ2-2, with D uncertain. CDR3 length equals 13 residues. V shed 6 bases and J shed 4 bases, with 9 bases lying between them. Germline V gene sequence: CDR1 MGHRA, CDR2 YSYEKL.

This clone has more than one count but fewer than ten. The J gene is TRBJ2-3, the V gene TRBV5-6; TRBD1 agrees at 7 bases. Per the germline V gene, CDR1 is SGHDT and CDR2 is YYEEEE. After removal of 4 bases from V and 5 bases from J, the junction contained 7 bases not matched to a gene. The CDR3 sequence is 14 residues long. CDR3 region: CASSQDRTEDTQYF. In DNA form, the CDR3 reads TGTGCCAGCAGCCAGGACAGGACGGAAGATACGCAGTATTTT.

V and J are TRBV7-9 and TRBJ2-5; 7 bases align to TRBD1. The trim removed 5 bases at V and 4 bases at J, leaving 7 bases unmatched. This CDR3 is 14 amino acids long. Germline V gives CDR1 SEHNR, CDR2 FQNEAQ (reference sequence). In DNA, the CDR3 is TGTGCCAGCAGCACCTCCGGGACAGCAGAGACCCAGTACTTC. This sequence encodes CASSTSGTAETQYF.

The gene calls are TRBV5-1 and TRBJ2-5; 8 nucleotides line up with TRBD1. The germline V gene has CDR1 SGHRS and CDR2 YFSETQ. The length of the CDR3 is 16 residues. The junction had 10 bases not matched to a gene; V was cut back by 1 base and J by 5 bases. The chain's CDR3 is CASSLPPTGDRETQYF. DNA of the CDR3: TGCGCCAGCAGCTTGCCGCCCACCGGGGACAGGGAGACCCAGTACTTC. The full variable domain, rest sourced from reference TRBV5-1 and TRBJ2-5, is KAGVTQTPRYLIKTRGQQVTLSCSPISGHRSVSWYQQTPGQGLQFLFEYFSETQRNKGNFPGRFSGRQFSNSRSEMNVSTLELGDSALYLCASSLPPTGDRETQYFGPGTRLLVL.

The V call is TRBV6-5, the J call TRBJ2-1; 7 bases are a match to TRBD1. J gave up 10 bases and V 0 bases, and 0 bases lay outside the gene matches. CDR1 and CDR2 (germline): MNHEY, SVGAGI. CDR3 length: 12 amino acids. The CDR3 is CASSYSDREQFF. The CDR3 DNA is TGTGCCAGCAGTTACTCGGACAGGGAGCAGTTCTTC.

V and J are TRBV30 and TRBJ2-1; 8 positions match TRBD2. The germline CDR1 and CDR2 sequences are GTSNPN and SVGIG (reference sequence). The CDR3 runs 17 residues. The V gene end was trimmed by 3 bases and the J gene end by 1 base; junction bases not matched to a gene: 11. In nucleotides, the CDR3 is TGTGCCTGGAGACTAGCGGAGGCCGTCAGGTCCTACAATGAGCAGTTCTTC. Translation: CAWRLAEAVRSYNEQFF.

This clone was found a few times. DNA of the CDR3: TGCAGCGTTGGGGTGGAGAACGAGCAGTACTTC. This codes for CSVGVENEQYF. V is TRBV29-1 and J is TRBJ2-7; D remains ambiguous. The CDR3 totals 11 residues. With 4 bases removed from V and 5 bases from J, the gap between germline ends came to 9 bases. Germline V gene data show CDR1 as SQVTM and CDR2 as ANQGSEA.

This chain links TRBV29-1 with TRBJ2-1, with 15 bases aligning to TRBD2. Germline V gene lookup returns CDR1 SQVTM and CDR2 ANQGSEA. The CDR3 contains 14 residues. V gave up 6 bases and J gave up 10 bases; unmatched junction bases: 7. As DNA, the CDR3 is TGCAGCGTGGGGACTAGCGGGAGGTTGGCCGAGCAGTTCTTC. It yields the protein CSVGTSGRLAEQFF.

V is TRBV10-2 and J is TRBJ2-3, with D possibly being TRBD1 (5 bases). The CDR3 spans 16 residues. Trimming removed 4 bases from V and 2 bases from J, with 16 bases in between. CDR1 is WSHSY, CDR2 SAAADI, per germline. The CDR3 region has the DNA TGCGCCAGCAGTGTACAGACAGTAAGCGTCACAGATACGCAGTATTTT. The encoded protein is CASSVQTVSVTDTQYF.